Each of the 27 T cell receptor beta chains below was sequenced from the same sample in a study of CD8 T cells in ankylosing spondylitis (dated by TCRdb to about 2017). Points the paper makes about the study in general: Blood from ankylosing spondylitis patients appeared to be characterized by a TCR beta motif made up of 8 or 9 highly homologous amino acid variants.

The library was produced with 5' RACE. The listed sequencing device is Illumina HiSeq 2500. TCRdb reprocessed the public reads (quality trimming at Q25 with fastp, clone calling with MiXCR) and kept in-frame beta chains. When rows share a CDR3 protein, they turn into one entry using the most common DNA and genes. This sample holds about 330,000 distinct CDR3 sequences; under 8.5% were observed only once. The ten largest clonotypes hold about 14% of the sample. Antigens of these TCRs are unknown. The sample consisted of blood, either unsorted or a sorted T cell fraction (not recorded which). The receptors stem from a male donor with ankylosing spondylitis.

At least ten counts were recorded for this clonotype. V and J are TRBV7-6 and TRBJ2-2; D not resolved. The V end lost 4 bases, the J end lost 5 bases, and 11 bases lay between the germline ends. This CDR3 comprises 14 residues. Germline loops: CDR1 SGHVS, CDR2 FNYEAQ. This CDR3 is CASSWAHSTGELFF. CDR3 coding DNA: TGTGCCAGCAGCTGGGCACATAGTACCGGGGAGCTGTTTTTT.

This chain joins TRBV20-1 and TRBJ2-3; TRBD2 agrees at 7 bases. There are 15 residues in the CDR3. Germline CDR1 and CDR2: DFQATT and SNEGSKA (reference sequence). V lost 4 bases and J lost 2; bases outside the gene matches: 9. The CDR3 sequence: CSAKPLAAVTDTQYF. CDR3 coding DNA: TGCAGTGCTAAGCCCCTAGCGGCTGTCACAGATACGCAGTATTTT.

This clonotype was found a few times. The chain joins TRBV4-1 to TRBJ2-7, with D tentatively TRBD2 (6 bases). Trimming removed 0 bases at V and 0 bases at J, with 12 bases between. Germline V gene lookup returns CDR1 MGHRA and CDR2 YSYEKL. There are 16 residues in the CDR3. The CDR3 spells CASSQDAGRSSYEQYF. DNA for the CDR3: TGCGCCAGCAGCCAAGATGCGGGACGGAGCTCCTACGAGCAGTACTTC.

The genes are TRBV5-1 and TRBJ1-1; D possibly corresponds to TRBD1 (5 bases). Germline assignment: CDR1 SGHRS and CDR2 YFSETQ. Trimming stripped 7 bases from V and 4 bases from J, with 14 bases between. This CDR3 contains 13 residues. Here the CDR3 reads CASQQVQTTEAFF. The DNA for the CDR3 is TGCGCCAGCCAACAGGTCCAGACCACTGAAGCTTTCTTT.

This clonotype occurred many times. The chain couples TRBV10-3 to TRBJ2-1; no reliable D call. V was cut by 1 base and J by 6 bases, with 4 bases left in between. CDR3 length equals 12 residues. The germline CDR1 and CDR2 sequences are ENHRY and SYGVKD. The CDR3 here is CAISEYLNEQFF. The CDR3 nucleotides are TGTGCCATCAGTGAGTATCTCAATGAGCAGTTCTTC.

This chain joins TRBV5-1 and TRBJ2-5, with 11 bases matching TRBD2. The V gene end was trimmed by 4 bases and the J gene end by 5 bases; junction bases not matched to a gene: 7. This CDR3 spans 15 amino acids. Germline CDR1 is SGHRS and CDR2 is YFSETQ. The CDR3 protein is CASSLGLAVGETQYF. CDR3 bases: TGCGCCAGCAGCCTGGGACTAGCGGTCGGGGAGACCCAGTACTTC.

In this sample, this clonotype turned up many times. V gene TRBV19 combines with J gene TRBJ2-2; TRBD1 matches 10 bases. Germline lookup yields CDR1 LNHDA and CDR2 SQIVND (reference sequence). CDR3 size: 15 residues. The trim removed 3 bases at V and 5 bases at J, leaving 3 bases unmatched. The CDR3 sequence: CASSIRTGGTGELFF. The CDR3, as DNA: TGTGCCAGTAGTATTCGGACAGGGGGTACCGGGGAGCTGTTTTTT.

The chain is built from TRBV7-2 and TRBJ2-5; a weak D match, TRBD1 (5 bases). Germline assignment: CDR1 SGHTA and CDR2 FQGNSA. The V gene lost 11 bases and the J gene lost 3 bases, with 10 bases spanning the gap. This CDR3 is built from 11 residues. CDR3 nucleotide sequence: TGTGCCGGGGCGTTAGAAGAGACCCAGTACTTC. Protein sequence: CAGALEETQYF. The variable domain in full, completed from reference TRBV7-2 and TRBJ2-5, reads GAGVSQSPSNKVTEKGKDVELRCDPISGHTALYWYRQSLGQGLEFLIYFQGNSAPDKSGLPSDRFSAERTGGSVSTLTIQRTQQEDSAVYLCAGALEETQYFGPGTRLLVL.

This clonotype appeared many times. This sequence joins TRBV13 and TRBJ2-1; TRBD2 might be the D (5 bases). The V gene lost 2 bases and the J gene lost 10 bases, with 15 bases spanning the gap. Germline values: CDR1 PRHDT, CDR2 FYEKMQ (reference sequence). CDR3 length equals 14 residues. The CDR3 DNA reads TGTGCCAGCAGCTTACGGAGGACCCTCGAAGAGCAGTTCTTC. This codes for CASSLRRTLEEQFF.

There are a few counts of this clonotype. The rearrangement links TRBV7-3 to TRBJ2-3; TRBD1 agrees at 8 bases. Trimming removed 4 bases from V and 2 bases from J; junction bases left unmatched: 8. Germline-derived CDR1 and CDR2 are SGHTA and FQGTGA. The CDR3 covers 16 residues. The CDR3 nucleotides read TGTGCCAGCAGCTCTATGGACAGGGTGTTCACAGATACGCAGTATTTT. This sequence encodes CASSSMDRVFTDTQYF.

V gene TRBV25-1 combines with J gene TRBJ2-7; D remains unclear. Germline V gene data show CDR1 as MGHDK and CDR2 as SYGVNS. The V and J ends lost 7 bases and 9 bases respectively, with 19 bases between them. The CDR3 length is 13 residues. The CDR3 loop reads CASTDDPLSRQYF. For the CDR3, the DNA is TGTGCCAGCACAGATGACCCCCTTAGTCGGCAGTACTTC.

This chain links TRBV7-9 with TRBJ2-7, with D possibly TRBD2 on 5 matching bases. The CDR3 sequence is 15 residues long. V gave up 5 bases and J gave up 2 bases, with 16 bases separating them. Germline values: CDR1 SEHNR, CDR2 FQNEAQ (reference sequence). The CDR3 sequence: CASSADSSNTYEQYF. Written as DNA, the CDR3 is TGTGCCAGCAGCGCGGACTCTTCGAACACCTACGAGCAGTACTTC.

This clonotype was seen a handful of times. CDR3 protein: CASSREVGGETQYF. CDR3 nucleotides: TGTGCCAGCAGCCGAGAGGTGGGAGGAGAGACCCAGTACTTC. The gene calls are TRBV3-1 and TRBJ2-5, with D possibly being TRBD2 (6 bases). Per the germline V gene, CDR1 is LGHDT and CDR2 is YNNKEL (reference sequence). Trimming pared 4 bases from V and 4 bases from J, leaving 13 bases between. CDR3 length: 14 amino acids.

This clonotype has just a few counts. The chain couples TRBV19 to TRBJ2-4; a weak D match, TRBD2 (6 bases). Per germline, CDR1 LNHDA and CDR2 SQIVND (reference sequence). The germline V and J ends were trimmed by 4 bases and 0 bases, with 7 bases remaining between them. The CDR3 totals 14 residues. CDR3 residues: CASSSGTAKNIQYF. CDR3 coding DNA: TGTGCCAGTAGTAGCGGGACAGCCAAAAACATTCAGTACTTC.

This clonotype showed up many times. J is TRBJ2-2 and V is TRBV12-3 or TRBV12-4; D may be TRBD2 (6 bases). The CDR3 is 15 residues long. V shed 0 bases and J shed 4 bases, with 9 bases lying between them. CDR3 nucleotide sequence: TGTGCCAGCAGTTTAGCGCTGGGAGGCACCGGGGAGCTGTTTTTT. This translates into CASSLALGGTGELFF.

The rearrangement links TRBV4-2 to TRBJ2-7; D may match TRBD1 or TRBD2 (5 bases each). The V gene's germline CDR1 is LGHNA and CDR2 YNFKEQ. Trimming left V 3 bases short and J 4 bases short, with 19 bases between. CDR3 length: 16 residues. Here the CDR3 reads CASSHDRTTGAYEQYF. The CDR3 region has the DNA TGTGCCAGCAGCCATGATCGTACCACCGGGGCATACGAGCAGTACTTC.

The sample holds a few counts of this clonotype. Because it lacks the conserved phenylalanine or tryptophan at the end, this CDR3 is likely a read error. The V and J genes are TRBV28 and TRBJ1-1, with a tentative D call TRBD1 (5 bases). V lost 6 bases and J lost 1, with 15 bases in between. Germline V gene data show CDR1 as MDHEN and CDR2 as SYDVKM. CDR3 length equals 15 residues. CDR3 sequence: CASRGGTARNTEAFL. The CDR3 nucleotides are TGTGCCAGCAGAGGCGGGACGGCCAGGAACACTGAAGCTTTCCTT.

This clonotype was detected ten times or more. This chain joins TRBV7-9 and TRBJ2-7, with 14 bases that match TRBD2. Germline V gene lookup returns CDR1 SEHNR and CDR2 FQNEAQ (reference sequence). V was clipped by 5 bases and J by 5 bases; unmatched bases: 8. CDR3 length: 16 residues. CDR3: CASSALTSGRANEQYF. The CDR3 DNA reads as TGTGCCAGCAGCGCTCTGACTAGCGGGAGGGCCAACGAGCAGTACTTC.

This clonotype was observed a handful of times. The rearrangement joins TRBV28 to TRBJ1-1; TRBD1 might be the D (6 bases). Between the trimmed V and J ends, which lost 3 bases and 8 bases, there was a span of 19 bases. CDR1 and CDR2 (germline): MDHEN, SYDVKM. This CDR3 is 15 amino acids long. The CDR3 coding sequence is TGTGCCAGCAGTTTTACCAATCCGGCTCAGGGGGAAGCTTTCTTT. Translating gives CASSFTNPAQGEAFF.

CDR3 in DNA: TGCAGTGCCACCGGGACCCTCGCCTACGAGCAGTACTTC. Protein: CSATGTLAYEQYF. V usage is TRBV20-1 and J usage is TRBJ2-7; D might be TRBD1 or TRBD2, each matching 5 bases. CDR3 length: 13 amino acids. Germline loops: CDR1 DFQATT, CDR2 SNEGSKA (reference sequence). The V end was cut by 6 bases, the J end by 2 bases, with 14 bases between.

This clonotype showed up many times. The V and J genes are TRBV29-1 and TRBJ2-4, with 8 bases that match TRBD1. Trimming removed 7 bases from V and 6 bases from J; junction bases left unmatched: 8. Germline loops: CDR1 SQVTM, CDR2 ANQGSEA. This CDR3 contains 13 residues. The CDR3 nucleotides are TGCAGCGGTGGACAGGGAATAGGAAACATTCAGTACTTC. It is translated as CSGGQGIGNIQYF.

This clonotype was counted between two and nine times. CDR3 loop: CSALQGGSSYEQYF. The CDR3, as DNA: TGCAGTGCTCTACAGGGGGGGAGCTCCTACGAGCAGTACTTC. The J gene is TRBJ2-7, the V gene TRBV20-1; D is possibly TRBD1 (8 bases). CDR1 and CDR2 from the germline V gene are DFQATT and SNEGSKA (reference sequence). CDR3 length: 14 amino acids. V lost 5 bases, J lost 0 bases, and 14 bases lay in between.

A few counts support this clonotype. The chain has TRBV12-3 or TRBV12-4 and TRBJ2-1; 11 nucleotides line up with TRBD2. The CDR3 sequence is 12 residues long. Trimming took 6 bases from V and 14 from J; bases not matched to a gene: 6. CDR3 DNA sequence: TGTGCCAGCAGACCAAATAGCGGGAGGGAGTTCTTC. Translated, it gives CASRPNSGREFF.

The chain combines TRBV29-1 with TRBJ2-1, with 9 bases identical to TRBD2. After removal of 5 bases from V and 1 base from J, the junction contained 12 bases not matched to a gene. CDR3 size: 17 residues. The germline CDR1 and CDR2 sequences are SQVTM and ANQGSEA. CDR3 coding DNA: TGCAGCGTTAAAAAGAGTAGCGGGAGTTCTTCCTACAATGAGCAGTTCTTC. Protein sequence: CSVKKSSGSSSYNEQFF.

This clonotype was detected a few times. The CDR3 reads CASSQGEWEFAYEQYF. The CDR3 nucleotides are TGTGCCAGCAGCCAAGGGGAGTGGGAATTTGCCTACGAGCAGTACTTC. The chain carries TRBV6-1 and TRBJ2-7; perhaps D is TRBD1 or TRBD2 (5 bases each). This CDR3 region has 16 residues. The germline CDR1 and CDR2 sequences are MNHNS and SASEGT. Trimming took off 6 bases at V and 2 bases at J, with 20 bases between the two ends.

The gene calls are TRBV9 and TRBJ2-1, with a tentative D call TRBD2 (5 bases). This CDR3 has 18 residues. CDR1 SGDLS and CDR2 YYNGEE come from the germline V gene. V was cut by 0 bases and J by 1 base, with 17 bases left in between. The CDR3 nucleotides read TGTGCCAGCAGCGTAGAGGGTACTAGGTTCTTGTCCTACAATGAGCAGTTCTTC. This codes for CASSVEGTRFLSYNEQFF.

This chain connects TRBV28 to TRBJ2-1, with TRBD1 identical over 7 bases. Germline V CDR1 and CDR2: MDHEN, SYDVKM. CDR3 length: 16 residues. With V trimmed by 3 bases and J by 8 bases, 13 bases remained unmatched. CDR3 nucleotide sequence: TGTGCCAGCAGTTTGTCTCCACCGGGACAGTTCTATGAGCAGTTCTTC. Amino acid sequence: CASSLSPPGQFYEQFF. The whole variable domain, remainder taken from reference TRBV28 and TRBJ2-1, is DVKVTQSSRYLVKRTGEKVFLECVQDMDHENMFWYRQDPGLGLRLIYFSYDVKMKEKGDIPEGYSVSREKKERFSLILESASTNQTSMYLCASSLSPPGQFYEQFFGPGTRLTVL.